Listed below are T cell receptor beta chains from one sample, sequenced in a study of human T cells and chemical hapten exposure. TCRdb re-called the RACE reads with MiXCR, one entry per CDR3 protein. The profile shows under 95,000 distinct CDR3 sequences, about 9% of them singletons. The material sequenced was whole blood, taken in connection with sensitization to the hapten diphenylcyclopropenone (DPC). Receptors originate from a man in his forties with alopecia areata. Some clones in this sample may be carry-over from other donors' samples. CDR3s include the opening cysteine and the closing phenylalanine or tryptophan. The order of the fields is CDR3 length, J gene, V gene, D gene, clone size, CDR3 DNA, CDR3 protein. D genes are given only for firm matches. Size tells how often a clone was seen (once, few, many) or the class of an expanded clone, and some rows leave it out.

CDR3 length: 16; J gene: TRBJ2-7; V gene: TRBV27; D gene: -; clone size: few; CDR3 DNA: TGTGCCAGCAGTTTATACCCCATTGGTGGGTACTACGAGCAGTACTTC; CDR3 protein: CASSLYPIGGYYEQYF
CDR3 length: 14; J gene: TRBJ2-5; V gene: TRBV7-9; D gene: TRBD1; clone size: many; CDR3 DNA: TGTGCCAGCAGCTTGGACAGGGGGCCGGGCTCTTTGTCCTTC; CDR3 protein: CASSLDRGPGSLSF
CDR3 length: 15; J gene: TRBJ2-7; V gene: TRBV2; D gene: TRBD1; clone size: many; CDR3 DNA: TGTGCCAGCAGTCCGACAGGGGGCACTGTCTACGAGCAGTACTTC; CDR3 protein: CASSPTGGTVYEQYF
CDR3 length: 12; J gene: TRBJ1-1; V gene: TRBV6-1; D gene: -; clone size: few; CDR3 DNA: TGTGCCAGCAGTGTTGCGGGATTTGAGGCTTTCTTT; CDR3 protein: CASSVAGFEAFF
CDR3 length: 15; J gene: TRBJ1-2; V gene: TRBV6-2/TRBV6-3; D gene: -; clone size: -; CDR3 DNA: TGTGCCAGCAGTTACGGTTCCCAGGGGCTTCATGGCTACACCTTC; CDR3 protein: CASSYGSQGLHGYTF
CDR3 length: 12; J gene: TRBJ2-3; V gene: TRBV12-5; D gene: -; clone size: -; CDR3 DNA: TGTGCTAGTGGCTCCAAGACAGATACGCAGTATTTT; CDR3 protein: CASGSKTDTQYF
CDR3 length: 12; J gene: TRBJ2-1; V gene: TRBV12-3/TRBV12-4; D gene: -; clone size: few; CDR3 DNA: TGTGCCATCCCCAACACCCCCAATGAGCAGTTCTTC; CDR3 protein: CAIPNTPNEQFF
CDR3 length: 14; J gene: TRBJ2-1; V gene: TRBV7-7; D gene: TRBD1; clone size: few; CDR3 DNA: TGTGCTAGCAGCTTCGGACAGGGTGTCAATGAGCAGTTCTTC; CDR3 protein: CASSFGQGVNEQFF
CDR3 length: 13; J gene: TRBJ2-2; V gene: TRBV6-2/TRBV6-3; D gene: -; clone size: many; CDR3 DNA: TGTGCCAGCAGTCCGAACTCAGGCGGGGAGCTGTTTTTT; CDR3 protein: CASSPNSGGELFF
CDR3 length: 17; J gene: TRBJ2-7; V gene: TRBV7-2; D gene: -; clone size: -; CDR3 DNA: TGTGCCAGCAGCTTAGAGTGGGCGTCTAGCTCCCGAAGCGGGCAGTACTTC; CDR3 protein: CASSLEWASSSRSGQYF
CDR3 length: 13; J gene: TRBJ1-1; V gene: TRBV7-3; D gene: -; clone size: many; CDR3 DNA: TGTGCCAGCAGCGCGCAGGGAAACACTGAAGCTTTCTTT; CDR3 protein: CASSAQGNTEAFF
CDR3 length: 15; J gene: TRBJ1-3; V gene: TRBV5-1; D gene: TRBD1; clone size: few; CDR3 DNA: TGCGCCAGCAGCGGCGGGACAGGGACTGGAAACACCATATATTTT; CDR3 protein: CASSGGTGTGNTIYF
CDR3 length: 15; J gene: TRBJ2-7; V gene: TRBV28; D gene: -; clone size: -; CDR3 DNA: TGTGCCAGCAGTTCGGGGGGCCTGCCCGGGGACGAGCAGTACTTC; CDR3 protein: CASSSGGLPGDEQYF
CDR3 length: 14; J gene: TRBJ1-5; V gene: TRBV6-2/TRBV6-3; D gene: -; clone size: few; CDR3 DNA: TGTGCCAGCAGTCCGCCCCCGAATGTTGGGCCCCAGCATTTT; CDR3 protein: CASSPPPNVGPQHF
CDR3 length: 16; J gene: TRBJ2-3; V gene: TRBV5-1; D gene: -; clone size: many; CDR3 DNA: TGCGCCAGCAGCTGGGGACTCGGTAATCCGGCAGATACGCAGTATTTT; CDR3 protein: CASSWGLGNPADTQYF
CDR3 length: 13; J gene: TRBJ2-3; V gene: TRBV6-2/TRBV6-3; D gene: -; clone size: many; CDR3 DNA: TGTGCCAGCAGAAGCAACAGGGCAGATACGCAGTATTTT; CDR3 protein: CASRSNRADTQYF
CDR3 length: 14; J gene: TRBJ2-3; V gene: TRBV12-5; D gene: TRBD2; clone size: few; CDR3 DNA: TGTGCTAGTGCTACTAGCGGGAGGTCAGATACGCAGTATTTT; CDR3 protein: CASATSGRSDTQYF
CDR3 length: 15; J gene: TRBJ2-5; V gene: TRBV11-3; D gene: TRBD1; clone size: many; CDR3 DNA: TGTGCCAGCAGCCCCGACAGGGGTCTTCAAGAGACCCAGTACTTC; CDR3 protein: CASSPDRGLQETQYF
CDR3 length: 16; J gene: TRBJ2-7; V gene: TRBV27; D gene: TRBD2; clone size: -; CDR3 DNA: TGTGCCAGCAGGCCCCGCGGGAGGTCCGTCTCCTACGAGCAGTACTTC; CDR3 protein: CASRPRGRSVSYEQYF
CDR3 length: 15; J gene: TRBJ2-2; V gene: TRBV11-3; D gene: TRBD2; clone size: -; CDR3 DNA: TGTGCCAGCAGCCGGACTAGCGGTAACACCGGGGAGCTGTTTTTT; CDR3 protein: CASSRTSGNTGELFF
CDR3 length: 15; J gene: TRBJ2-3; V gene: TRBV4-3; D gene: -; clone size: many; CDR3 DNA: TGCGCCAGCAGCCAAGGTTTACAGCCCACAGATACGCAGTATTTT; CDR3 protein: CASSQGLQPTDTQYF
CDR3 length: 16; J gene: TRBJ2-3; V gene: TRBV9; D gene: TRBD1; clone size: many; CDR3 DNA: TGTGCCAGCAGCGTAGGGACAGGGGAGAGCACAGATACGCAGTATTTT; CDR3 protein: CASSVGTGESTDTQYF
CDR3 length: 13; J gene: TRBJ2-5; V gene: TRBV7-2; D gene: TRBD2; clone size: -; CDR3 DNA: TGTGCCACCATGCGGGGGTACCAAGAGACCCAGTACTTC; CDR3 protein: CATMRGYQETQYF
CDR3 length: 19; J gene: TRBJ1-5; V gene: TRBV6-5; D gene: -; clone size: many; CDR3 DNA: TGTGCCAGCAGTTACTCGAATACAGGGCTAGGGGCAGCCCATCGTCCCCAGCATTTT; CDR3 protein: CASSYSNTGLGAAHRPQHF
CDR3 length: 15; J gene: TRBJ1-5; V gene: TRBV19; D gene: -; clone size: many; CDR3 DNA: TGTGCCAGTAGTATAGAACGTGGCAGAAATCAGCCCCAGCATTTT; CDR3 protein: CASSIERGRNQPQHF
CDR3 length: 16; J gene: TRBJ2-2; V gene: TRBV19; D gene: -; clone size: few; CDR3 DNA: TGTGCCAGTAGTATCGGGTCCGTAGCGAACACCGGGGAGCTGTTTTTT; CDR3 protein: CASSIGSVANTGELFF
CDR3 length: 17; J gene: TRBJ2-3; V gene: TRBV2; D gene: TRBD2; clone size: few; CDR3 DNA: TGTGCCAGCAGTGGAGGGACTAGCGGGAGTGGCACAGATACGCAGTATTTT; CDR3 protein: CASSGGTSGSGTDTQYF
CDR3 length: 14; J gene: TRBJ2-1; V gene: TRBV29-1; D gene: TRBD2; clone size: -; CDR3 DNA: TGCAGCGTTGCGACTAGCGGGATTTACAATGAGCAGTTCTTC; CDR3 protein: CSVATSGIYNEQFF
CDR3 length: 12; J gene: TRBJ2-1; V gene: TRBV28; D gene: -; clone size: few; CDR3 DNA: TGTGCCAGCAGCATCGGGGGGCATGAGCAGTTCTTC; CDR3 protein: CASSIGGHEQFF
CDR3 length: 17; J gene: TRBJ1-6; V gene: TRBV14; D gene: -; clone size: many; CDR3 DNA: TGTGCCAGCAGCCAAGACTCCCAGGGACGCTATAATTCACCCCTCCACTTT; CDR3 protein: CASSQDSQGRYNSPLHF
CDR3 length: 15; J gene: TRBJ2-1; V gene: TRBV29-1; D gene: TRBD2; clone size: -; CDR3 DNA: TGCAGCGTTCCCACGGCTAGCGGGAGGGGTGGTGAGCAGTTCTTC; CDR3 protein: CSVPTASGRGGEQFF
CDR3 length: 13; J gene: TRBJ1-1; V gene: TRBV6-2/TRBV6-3; D gene: -; clone size: -; CDR3 DNA: TGTGCCAGCAGTCGAAATGACAGGCCAGAAGCTTTCTTT; CDR3 protein: CASSRNDRPEAFF
CDR3 length: 12; J gene: TRBJ1-2; V gene: TRBV6-1; D gene: -; clone size: many; CDR3 DNA: TGTGCCAGCAGTGAGGGGACCTATGGCTACACCTTC; CDR3 protein: CASSEGTYGYTF
CDR3 length: 12; J gene: TRBJ2-7; V gene: TRBV24-1; D gene: -; clone size: many; CDR3 DNA: TGTGCCACCCAGGGTACCTCCTACGAGCAGTACTTC; CDR3 protein: CATQGTSYEQYF
CDR3 length: 14; J gene: TRBJ2-5; V gene: TRBV11-2; D gene: TRBD1; clone size: many; CDR3 DNA: TGTGCCAGCAGCCCGGGACAGCTGGCCAAGACCCAGTACTTC; CDR3 protein: CASSPGQLAKTQYF
CDR3 length: 14; J gene: TRBJ1-1; V gene: TRBV7-9; D gene: TRBD1; clone size: -; CDR3 DNA: TGTGCCAGCAGCCTGGAGGGGGCTGACACTGAAGCTTTCTTT; CDR3 protein: CASSLEGADTEAFF
CDR3 length: 13; J gene: TRBJ2-3; V gene: TRBV10-3; D gene: TRBD2; clone size: few; CDR3 DNA: TGTGCCACCTATAGCGGGAGCACAGATACGCAGTATTTT; CDR3 protein: CATYSGSTDTQYF
CDR3 length: 19; J gene: TRBJ1-4; V gene: TRBV12-2; D gene: -; clone size: many; CDR3 DNA: TGTGCAAGTCGCTTAATTTGGGGAGACAGGGGGCCCACTAATGAAAAACTGTTTTTT; CDR3 protein: CASRLIWGDRGPTNEKLFF
CDR3 length: 17; J gene: TRBJ2-5; V gene: TRBV20-1; D gene: TRBD1; clone size: many; CDR3 DNA: TGCAGTGCTAGAGCGGTTTTGGGGCAGGGGGCGTCAGAGACCCAGTACTTC; CDR3 protein: CSARAVLGQGASETQYF
CDR3 length: 18; J gene: TRBJ1-1; V gene: TRBV20-1; D gene: TRBD1; clone size: many; CDR3 DNA: TGCAGTGCTAGAGATTTTCCCCGACAGGGGGGTTTCGTGGCTGAAGCTTTCTTT; CDR3 protein: CSARDFPRQGGFVAEAFF
CDR3 length: 12; J gene: TRBJ1-5; V gene: TRBV29-1; D gene: -; clone size: few; CDR3 DNA: TGCAGCGTTTCAGGGAAGAATCAGCCCCAGCATTTT; CDR3 protein: CSVSGKNQPQHF
CDR3 length: 14; J gene: TRBJ2-5; V gene: TRBV21-1; D gene: -; clone size: few; CDR3 DNA: TGTGCCAGCAGCAACCCTGACGGGCAAGAGACCCAGTACTTC; CDR3 protein: CASSNPDGQETQYF
CDR3 length: 16; J gene: TRBJ1-4; V gene: TRBV4-2; D gene: TRBD1; clone size: few; CDR3 DNA: TGTGCCAGCAGCCAAGGAGGGGGCGTGGCTAATGAAAAACTGTTTTTT; CDR3 protein: CASSQGGGVANEKLFF
CDR3 length: 14; J gene: TRBJ2-7; V gene: TRBV28; D gene: -; clone size: few; CDR3 DNA: TGTGCCAGCAGTTTAGCGGGGTCTCCTCACGAGCAGTACTTC; CDR3 protein: CASSLAGSPHEQYF
CDR3 length: 15; J gene: TRBJ2-1; V gene: TRBV7-8; D gene: TRBD1; clone size: many; CDR3 DNA: TGTGCCAGCAGCTCAGTAGTGGGACAGTACAATGAGCAGTTCTTC; CDR3 protein: CASSSVVGQYNEQFF
CDR3 length: 16; J gene: TRBJ2-5; V gene: TRBV28; D gene: TRBD1; clone size: many; CDR3 DNA: TGTGCCAGCAGTCCTGGGGTCAACAGGGGAGAAGAGACCCAGTACTTC; CDR3 protein: CASSPGVNRGEETQYF
CDR3 length: 12; J gene: TRBJ2-5; V gene: TRBV7-4; D gene: -; clone size: -; CDR3 DNA: TGTGCCAGCAGCTTAGGGGGGCCGGCCCAGTACTTC; CDR3 protein: CASSLGGPAQYF
CDR3 length: 16; J gene: TRBJ2-5; V gene: TRBV7-2; D gene: -; clone size: few; CDR3 DNA: TGTGCCAGCAGCCCAGGGACCGCCTGGGTTGGAGAGACCCAGTACTTC; CDR3 protein: CASSPGTAWVGETQYF
CDR3 length: 17; J gene: TRBJ1-1; V gene: TRBV9; D gene: TRBD1; clone size: -; CDR3 DNA: TGTGCCAGCAGCCCCGAGGCAGGGGGCGGAATGAACACTGAAGCTTTCTTT; CDR3 protein: CASSPEAGGGMNTEAFF
CDR3 length: 15; J gene: TRBJ2-5; V gene: TRBV5-1; D gene: -; clone size: many; CDR3 DNA: TGCGCCAGCAGCTTGGCTTGGGTAAACCAAGAGACCCAGTACTTC; CDR3 protein: CASSLAWVNQETQYF
CDR3 length: 15; J gene: TRBJ2-6; V gene: TRBV7-3; D gene: -; clone size: many; CDR3 DNA: TGTGCCAGCAGCCCCCTGCCCGGCGGGGCCAACGTCCTGACTTTC; CDR3 protein: CASSPLPGGANVLTF
CDR3 length: 13; J gene: TRBJ1-1; V gene: TRBV6-2/TRBV6-3; D gene: -; clone size: many; CDR3 DNA: TGTGCCAGCAGTACCGGGACGCTGCTTGAAGCTTTCTTT; CDR3 protein: CASSTGTLLEAFF
CDR3 length: 15; J gene: TRBJ1-5; V gene: TRBV18; D gene: -; clone size: few; CDR3 DNA: TGTGCCAGCTCACCACCGGGCGGGGTTGGGCAGCCCCAGCATTTT; CDR3 protein: CASSPPGGVGQPQHF
CDR3 length: 13; J gene: TRBJ2-3; V gene: TRBV20-1; D gene: -; clone size: few; CDR3 DNA: TGCAGTGCTAGGGACTTCCACACAGATACGCAGTATTTT; CDR3 protein: CSARDFHTDTQYF
CDR3 length: 15; J gene: TRBJ2-2; V gene: TRBV2; D gene: -; clone size: -; CDR3 DNA: TGTGCCAGCAGAAAGGGGAGGGGGCACACCGGGGAGCTGTTTTTT; CDR3 protein: CASRKGRGHTGELFF
CDR3 length: 13; J gene: TRBJ2-3; V gene: TRBV7-2; D gene: -; clone size: -; CDR3 DNA: TGTGCCAGCAGCTCCGGCCAAAAAAATACGCAGTATTTT; CDR3 protein: CASSSGQKNTQYF